This TCR beta chain derives from a study of blood T cell repertoires in COVID-19 (dated by TCRdb to the early 2020s). Broadly, across the study: The collaborator samples originated in the United States, Italy and Spain and spanned the acute and convalescent phases of COVID-19. Subjects who had been exposed to COVID-19, were actively infected with it, or had recovered from it provided the deeply sampled blood TCRbeta repertoires that made up the dataset. Nearly every sample came with metadata listing a de-identified subject ID, COVID-19 status, age in years and sex. Where available, HLA class I and class II types were taken from metadata supplied by the sample provider and were not determined by assay-based typing. The samples were drawn from two sources: the first 160 participants of the ongoing ImmuneRACE study, and about 1,300 subjects contributed by 6 global collaborators. A freely available public database, intended as a resource for researchers studying the immune response to SARS-CoV-2, is where the repertoires were released. The material from the prospective study consisted of cDNA or gDNA derived from T cells, B-cell-depleted T cells, or PBMCs.

TCRbeta CDR3 regions were amplified from genomic DNA using the immunoSEQ Assay, a bias-controlled multiplex PCR. The study's own analysis went as follows. The number of nucleated cells in each sample was estimated from the amplification of reference gene primers within the assay. To quantify the absolute abundance of each unique TCRbeta CDR3 rearrangement, sequence reads were collapsed and filtered. For each sample, productive Simpson clonality was calculated by taking the square root of Simpson's diversity index across productive rearrangements. TCRdb obtained this table from immuneACCESS and retained in-frame rearrangements with V and J assigned. These tables miss some clones; where compared with another copy, unresolved V genes account for less than half of the shortfall, and the remainder is unexplained. V, J and clone size derive from that table, while D and trimming were established from the DNA sequence. A total of 300,000 to 400,000 clones appear in this sample, about 87% of them only once. Over 6% of the sample comes from the top ten.

As regards this clone: The antigen this receptor binds is unknown. One base away there is no much larger clone; base qualities are not given.

General study outcomes and caveats: Clinical and demographic metadata were provided uncurated, with the amount varying by source and participant.

V was cut back by 0 bases and J by 7 bases, leaving a gap of 16 bases between them. The germline V gene specifies SGHRS as CDR1 and YFSETQ as CDR2. Measured from the cysteine to the phenylalanine, the CDR3 is 15 residues long. The CDR3 DNA has 45 bases and is translated from base 1. One collaborating source in Seattle enrolled patients during active infection and followed them longitudinally through the course of disease. The collaborating institutions used their own protocols to collect whole blood in K2EDTA tubes. Collaborator samples were shipped for TCRbeta analysis as frozen whole blood, isolated PBMCs, or DNA extracted from either sample type.

This TCR was sampled from a woman between 50 and 59 years old with COVID-19, enrolled during active disease. The chain is made from TRBV5-1 and TRBJ1-1; the D gene is perhaps TRBD1, from 6 matching bases. Sample: peripheral blood. The CDR3 amino acid sequence is: CASSLGQYRAGEAFF. The DNA reads TGCGCCAGCAGCTTGGGCCAGTACAGGGCTGGTGAAGCTTTCTTT.